This T cell receptor beta chain was identified in a study of T-cell reconstitution after alpha-beta-depleted transplantation in children. Germline CDR1 SGHTA, CDR2 FQGNSA. This CDR3 has 15 amino acids. Losses at the gene ends were 3 bases for V and 3 bases for J; bases not matched to a gene: 4. This clonotype has more than one count but fewer than ten. Unique molecular identifiers were built into the TCRbeta library. TCRdb itself ran the PCR reads through MiXCR, one entry per CDR3 protein. Of around 600,000 distinct CDR3 sequences listed, approximately 15% are singletons. The chain is built from TRBV7-2 and TRBJ1-4, with 7 positions matching TRBD1. The sample was PBMCs from the stem cell graft donor, taken from the stem cell graft. The TCR comes from a human donor who donated a stem cell graft to a child with acute myeloid leukemia. The CDR3 DNA follows: TGTGCCAGCAGCTTTCAGGGACAGCCTAATGAAAAACTGTTTTTT. Amino acid sequence: CASSFQGQPNEKLFF.